This TCR beta chain appears in the sequencing data of a study of OX40 agonist ivuxolimab in advanced cancers. About the full investigation: The costimulatory receptor OX40 (CD134) was targeted by ivuxolimab, a fully human IgG2 agonistic monoclonal antibody. Intravenous ivuxolimab was administered to patients every 2 weeks at six dose levels: 0.01, 0.1, 0.3, 1.5, 3 and 10 mg/kg. Of the approximately 50 dose-escalation patients, hepatocellular carcinoma was present in about 20, melanoma in around 15, renal cell carcinoma in 9 and head and neck cancer in 9. A male proportion of under 85% and a mean age of 60 years, ranging from about 23 to 90, were recorded for the dose-escalation cohort. Patients were allowed to have had prior anti-PD-1, anti-PD-L1 or anti-CTLA-4 therapy, and approximately 40% of the dose-escalation patients had been treated with checkpoint inhibitors. Partial responses were achieved by three dose-escalation patients, of whom one had hepatocellular carcinoma and two had cutaneous melanoma. Peripheral TCRbeta sequencing aimed to test whether ivuxolimab altered TCR sequence diversity and caused clonal T-cell expansion. The paper reports the monotherapy dose-escalation portion (N of about 50 patients) of the phase I ivuxolimab trial. What the authors observed across the whole study: Partial responders in the 0.1-3.0 mg/kg groups had among the lowest normalized peripheral clonal expansion, especially among CD8+ T cells. At doses of 0.1 to 3.0 mg/kg, clonal expansion of both CD4+ and CD8+ blood T cells was observed from baseline to week 6. Low levels of normalized T-cell clonal expansion were also seen in some nonresponding patients. The antigen specificity of the peripheral T cells that underwent clonal expansion was not determined. After ivuxolimab, more expanded clones were found on average in CD8+ T cells than in CD4+ T cells.

Patients with autoimmune disease history or receiving systemic immunosuppression were excluded from the trial. In every dose cohort, peripheral blood was drawn for TCR sequencing at baseline, cycle 4 day 1, and cycle 7 day 1. The samples were taken from a phase I, first-in-human, multicenter, open-label dose-escalation trial of ivuxolimab. Adults with locally advanced or metastatic melanoma, renal cell carcinoma, hepatocellular carcinoma or head and neck squamous cell carcinoma were enrolled in the trial. Before TCR sequencing, CD4+ T cells and CD8+ T cells from peripheral blood were sorted into separate populations. For sequencing of the TCRbeta CDR3 region, genomic DNA was extracted from the sorted cells. The immunoSEQ Assay was used for sequencing of TCRbeta CDR3 regions. The table comes from immuneACCESS by way of TCRdb, which keeps in-frame sequences with V and J called. Part of the clones is missing from these tables; in studies checked, under half for an unresolved V gene and the rest for unknown reasons. In this sample the table shows tens of thousands of clones, approximately 88% of which occur a single time. The top ten clonotypes cover around 12% of the sample.

On this clone: Which antigen it targets is not known. Base qualities are not at hand, and no much larger clone is one base apart.

The CDR3 spans 13 residues, from the cysteine through the phenylalanine. Just CDR3 DNA is preserved here, 39 bases in frame from base 1. Sequences LNHDA (CDR1) and SQIVND (CDR2) are obtained from the germline V gene (reference sequence). V lost 6 bases and J lost 3 bases; the stretch between them is 9 bases long. The sequence joins TRBV19 to TRBJ1-5, and possibly TRBD1, on 6 matching bases. The specimen comprised CD4+ or CD8+ T cells sorted from blood, sampled in a trial of the OX40 agonist ivuxolimab. This clonotype originated in an adult with an advanced solid tumor such as melanoma, head and neck, liver or kidney cancer. The nucleotide sequence is TGTGCCAGTAGCGGGACAAACAATCAGCCCCAGCATTTT. It codes for CASSGTNNQPQHF.